What follows is one T cell receptor beta chain and its context. What it recognizes is unknown. CDR3 length: 14 residues. The J segment lost 6 bases and the V segment lost 6 bases, leaving 11 bases of the junction unmatched. From germline, CDR1 is GTSNPN and CDR2 SVGIG (reference sequence). The protocol was immunoSEQ multiplex PCR, while the TCRdb copy is restricted to in-frame clones and leaves out a portion. The data show about 310,000 clones, with roughly 79% seen just once and 6.5% to 8.5% held by the top ten. The data derive from a study of cytotoxic CD8 clonotypes in ibrutinib-treated CLL. Study-wide points: Clonality at baseline surpassed age-matched healthy donors and tracked circulating CD8+ T-cell counts.

The receptor was isolated from a human donor with chronic lymphocytic leukemia. The chain couples TRBV30 to TRBJ2-7, with 10 nucleotides matching TRBD2. The source material was PBMCs, sampled before ibrutinib treatment. The CDR3 DNA follows: TGTGCCTGTCCAACGGCTAGCGGGAGAGGCGAGCAGTACTTC. The encoded protein is CACPTASGRGEQYF.